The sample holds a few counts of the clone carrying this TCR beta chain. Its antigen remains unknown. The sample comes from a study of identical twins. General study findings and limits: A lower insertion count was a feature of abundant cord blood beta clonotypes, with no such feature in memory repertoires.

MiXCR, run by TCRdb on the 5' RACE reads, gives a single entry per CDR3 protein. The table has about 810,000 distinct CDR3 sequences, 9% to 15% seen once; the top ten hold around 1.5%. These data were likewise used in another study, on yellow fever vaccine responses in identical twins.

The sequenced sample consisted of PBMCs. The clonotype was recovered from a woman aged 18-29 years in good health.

This CDR3 is CASSQNIGRGSIQFF. The CDR3 DNA reads TGCGCCAGCAGCCAGAATATAGGCAGGGGGAGTATCCAGTTCTTC. This sequence joins TRBV4-1 and TRBJ2-1; 7 bases line up with TRBD1. This CDR3 has 15 residues. Germline loops: CDR1 MGHRA, CDR2 YSYEKL. The ends lost 3 bases at V and 13 bases at J; junction bases unmatched: 15.